The 4 T cell receptor beta chains below all came from one sample that was sequenced in a study of blood T cell repertoires in COVID-19 (dated by TCRdb to 2019 to 2021). Libraries were built with the immunoSEQ multiplex PCR assay. TCRdb's version of the immuneACCESS table is confined to in-frame rearrangements and falls short of the full clone set. An unresolved V gene accounts for under half of the shortfall where checked; the remainder is of unknown origin. This sample lists 250,000 to 300,000 clones; 80% to 90% were detected once. The ten biggest clones cover about 9.4% of the sample. The specimen was peripheral blood. The source of these receptors is a woman in her seventies with COVID-19, enrolled during active disease.

This chain joins TRBV7-6 and TRBJ1-1; TRBD1 matches 8 bases. Germline assignment: CDR1 SGHVS and CDR2 FNYEAQ. The CDR3 consists of 16 residues. Trimming at V came to 6 bases and at J to 0 bases, leaving 9 bases not matched to a gene. As DNA, the CDR3 is TGTGCCAGCAGGTTATTGGACAGGGCATTGAACACTGAAGCTTTCTTT. It specifies CASRLLDRALNTEAFF.

There are a few counts of this clone. The gene calls are TRBV7-2 and TRBJ2-1, with TRBD2 matching over 7 bases. The CDR3 spans 14 residues. Looked up from germline, CDR1 is SGHTA and CDR2 is FQGNSA. V lost 9 bases and J lost 4; bases outside the gene matches: 9. This CDR3 is CASGASGRYNEQFF. CDR3 bases: TGTGCCAGTGGGGCTAGCGGAAGATACAATGAGCAGTTCTTC. Variable domain in full (rest from reference TRBV7-2 and TRBJ2-1): GAGVSQSPSNKVTEKGKDVELRCDPISGHTALYWYRQSLGQGLEFLIYFQGNSAPDKSGLPSDRFSAERTGGSVSTLTIQRTQQEDSAVYLCASGASGRYNEQFFGPGTRLTVL.

The chain has TRBV9 and TRBJ2-5; the match to TRBD1 covers 9 bases. CDR3 size: 13 residues. After removal of 6 bases from V and 3 bases from J, the junction contained 3 bases not matched to a gene. Germline values: CDR1 SGDLS, CDR2 YYNGEE. CDR3 bases: TGTGCCAGCAACCGGGACAGGGAAGAGACCCAGTACTTC. Its translation: CASNRDREETQYF.

A remark on this clone: Mismatch with germline at one junction end may stem from a read error. The chain carries TRBV7-9 and TRBJ2-7, with a possible D match to TRBD2 (6 bases). CDR1 and CDR2 from the germline V gene are SEHNR and FQNEAQ (reference sequence). The CDR3 has 12 amino acids. CDR3 sequence (DNA): TGTGCCAGCAGCTTAGATATCGGGAGTTTGAACTTC. This encodes CASSLDIGSLNF.